Listed below are T cell receptor beta chains from one sample, sequenced in a study of blood T cells in healthy people across ages. Via MiXCR, TCRdb re-called the 5' RACE reads, giving one row per CDR3 protein. Counted here are 1.5 million or so distinct CDR3 sequences, around 39% occurring once; the ten biggest clones make up roughly 7.9%. The source material was blood. These TCRs come from a young woman in good health. The CDR3 runs from the conserved cysteine through the conserved F or W. A D gene is named only where the DNA matches it firmly. Only some rows state a clone size, as once, few, many or a class for expanded clones.

v_call	j_call	clone_size	d_call	cdr3_aa	cdr3_nt
TRBV7-6	TRBJ1-4	NA	NA	CASSPNPRGASGEKLFF	TGTGCCAGCAGCCCTAACCCAAGAGGGGCAAGTGGTGAAAAACTGTTTTTT
TRBV6-1	TRBJ1-5	NA	TRBD1	CASRDRSGQPQHF	TGTGCCAGCAGGGACAGGAGCGGCCAGCCCCAGCATTTT
TRBV29-1	TRBJ1-2	many	NA	CSGHPAGGGYTF	TGCAGCGGTCACCCAGCGGGGGGTGGCTACACCTTC
TRBV10-3	TRBJ1-2	NA	TRBD1	CAISGGQGVSYGYTF	TGTGCCATCAGTGGCGGACAGGGGGTGTCTTACGGCTACACCTTC
TRBV6-1	TRBJ1-2	once	NA	CASSEVLSGYIF	TGTGCCAGCAGTGAAGTTTTAAGTGGCTACATCTTC
TRBV20-1	TRBJ2-1	NA	NA	CSARGIGGGYNEQFF	TGCAGTGCTAGGGGTATTGGTGGCGGCTACAATGAGCAGTTCTTC
TRBV24-1	TRBJ2-5	NA	NA	CATSDPGGTQETQYF	TGTGCCACCAGTGACCCAGGGGGGACCCAAGAGACCCAGTACTTC
TRBV6-1	TRBJ1-1	NA	NA	CASSEPGHPLGSEAFF	TGTGCCAGCAGTGAACCGGGACACCCCCTGGGGTCTGAAGCTTTCTTT
TRBV14	TRBJ2-5	few	NA	CASSQVKRETQYF	TGTGCCAGCAGCCAAGTAAAAAGAGAGACCCAGTACTTC
TRBV9	TRBJ2-2	NA	NA	CASSVGRYTGELFF	TGTGCCAGCAGCGTAGGGAGGTACACCGGGGAGCTGTTTTTT
TRBV25-1	TRBJ2-7	NA	TRBD1	CASTRDRAYEQYF	TGTGCCAGCACCAGGGACAGGGCCTACGAGCAGTACTTC
TRBV10-3	TRBJ2-3	NA	TRBD2	CAISEGLAGADTQYF	TGTGCCATCAGTGAGGGCCTAGCGGGAGCAGATACGCAGTATTTT
TRBV5-1	TRBJ1-2	NA	NA	CASSFAGAEYGYTF	TGCGCCAGCAGCTTCGCAGGGGCAGAATATGGCTACACCTTC
TRBV7-2	TRBJ2-5	few	NA	CASSLGLHETQYF	TGTGCCAGCAGCTTGGGGCTTCACGAGACCCAGTACTTC
TRBV24-1	TRBJ1-5	NA	NA	CATSLGPNQPQHF	TGTGCCACCAGTCTGGGCCCCAATCAGCCCCAGCATTTT
TRBV4-2	TRBJ2-7	NA	TRBD1	CASSHQDRCRVEQYF	TGTGCCAGCAGCCATCAGGACAGGTGTAGGGTCGAGCAGTACTTC
TRBV5-1	TRBJ1-2	few	NA	CASSSQADRYGYTF	TGCGCCAGCAGCTCCCAAGCTGACAGATATGGCTACACCTTC
TRBV5-1	TRBJ1-1	few	NA	CASSIRQNTEAFF	TGCGCCAGCAGCATCCGACAGAACACTGAAGCTTTCTTT
TRBV12-3/TRBV12-4	TRBJ1-4	few	NA	CATRDFKLEKLFF	TGTGCCACCAGGGATTTCAAACTTGAAAAACTGTTTTTT
TRBV28	TRBJ1-2	NA	NA	CASSLSDLGGYTF	TGTGCCAGCAGTTTATCGGACCTAGGAGGCTACACCTTC
TRBV6-5	TRBJ2-5	NA	TRBD2	CASGPSGSYGYF	TGTGCCAGCGGTCCTAGCGGGTCTTATGGGTACTTC
TRBV6-5	TRBJ2-7	NA	NA	CASSYGAGGTVLNEQYF	TGTGCCAGCAGTTACGGAGCGGGTGGGACAGTCCTCAATGAGCAGTACTTC
TRBV11-3	TRBJ2-3	NA	TRBD2	CASSLRTSGDADTQYF	TGTGCCAGCAGCTTACGGACTAGCGGGGACGCAGATACGCAGTATTTT
TRBV18	TRBJ2-7	few	NA	CASSPWDQDWYEQYF	TGTGCCAGCTCACCATGGGACCAGGATTGGTACGAGCAGTACTTC
TRBV4-2	TRBJ2-7	few	NA	CASSQDSLGLEQYF	TGTGCCAGCAGCCAAGATTCACTGGGCCTCGAGCAGTACTTC
TRBV5-1	TRBJ2-2	NA	NA	CASRGGLNTGELFF	TGCGCCAGCAGAGGGGGTTTGAACACCGGGGAGCTGTTTTTT
TRBV5-1	TRBJ2-3	few	TRBD2	CASSLEGSGGDTQYF	TGCGCCAGCAGCTTGGAGGGTAGCGGGGGAGATACGCAGTATTTT
TRBV10-3	TRBJ2-7	few	NA	CAISDPSDSSYEQYF	TGTGCCATCAGTGACCCCAGTGATAGCTCCTACGAGCAGTACTTC
TRBV13	TRBJ2-7	NA	TRBD2	CASSTTGTKTYEQYF	TGTGCCAGCAGCACCACCGGGACTAAAACCTACGAGCAGTACTTC
TRBV2	TRBJ2-3	NA	NA	CASKWGAPGDTQYF	TGTGCCAGCAAGTGGGGGGCCCCCGGAGATACGCAGTATTTT
TRBV7-9	TRBJ2-1	NA	NA	CASSPPDGVYNEQFF	TGTGCCAGCAGCCCCCCGGACGGGGTCTACAATGAGCAGTTCTTC
TRBV12-3/TRBV12-4	TRBJ2-1	NA	TRBD1	CASSVLGTGVWNEQFF	TGTGCCAGCAGTGTCCTCGGGACAGGGGTTTGGAATGAGCAGTTCTTC
TRBV5-1	TRBJ2-3	NA	TRBD2	CAGSPAGGIADTQYF	TGCGCCGGCAGCCCAGCGGGGGGGATCGCAGATACGCAGTATTTT
TRBV10-3	TRBJ2-5	few	NA	CAISGPGAPNRETQYF	TGTGCCATCAGTGGCCCTGGGGCTCCAAACCGGGAGACCCAGTACTTC
TRBV29-1	TRBJ2-7	many	NA	CSVGLGYPSSYEQYF	TGCAGCGTTGGTTTGGGCTATCCGAGCTCCTACGAGCAGTACTTC
TRBV6-6	TRBJ2-5	NA	NA	CASSYGAGGEETQYF	TGTGCCAGCAGTTACGGGGCTGGAGGGGAAGAGACCCAGTACTTC
TRBV20-1	TRBJ2-7	NA	NA	CSARDPDRTYEQYF	TGCAGTGCTAGAGATCCGGACAGAACCTACGAGCAGTACTTC
TRBV12-3/TRBV12-4	TRBJ2-5	few	TRBD2	CASSSSRAGAQETQYF	TGTGCCAGCAGTTCTTCCCGAGCGGGGGCCCAAGAGACCCAGTACTTC
TRBV12-3/TRBV12-4	TRBJ1-4	few	NA	CASGGGPEKLFF	TGTGCCAGTGGAGGGGGGCCTGAAAAACTGTTTTTT
TRBV9	TRBJ2-1	NA	NA	CAGSVSGTSSYNEQFF	TGTGCCGGCAGCGTATCCGGGACTTCCTCCTACAATGAGCAGTTCTTC
TRBV18	TRBJ2-7	NA	NA	CASSPDASSYEQYF	TGTGCCAGCTCACCTGACGCGTCCTCCTACGAGCAGTACTTC
TRBV12-3/TRBV12-4	TRBJ2-3	few	NA	CASSRERLGDTQYF	TGTGCCAGCAGCCGCGAACGATTGGGAGATACGCAGTATTTT
TRBV6-6	TRBJ2-1	NA	TRBD1	CASSGTGILEQFF	TGTGCCAGCTCCGGGACAGGGATCCTTGAGCAGTTCTTC
TRBV9	TRBJ1-5	NA	TRBD1	CASSPQGYNNQPQHF	TGTGCCAGCAGTCCACAGGGGTACAACAATCAGCCCCAGCATTTT
TRBV20-1	TRBJ1-1	many	TRBD1	CSAYRGETEAFF	TGCAGTGCGTACAGGGGAGAGACTGAAGCTTTCTTT
TRBV6-6	TRBJ2-1	few	NA	CASSYGVRPYNEQFF	TGTGCCAGCAGTTACGGGGTACGACCTTACAATGAGCAGTTCTTC
TRBV29-1	TRBJ2-3	many	TRBD1	CSVDADRDNTQYF	TGCAGCGTTGACGCGGACAGGGATAATACGCAGTATTTT